This TCR beta chain was sequenced in a study of cytomegalovirus exposure and HLA in healthy donors. General study findings and limits: Altogether, about 160 TCR beta chains were recorded as cytomegalovirus-associated. When a later analysis was performed, an Asian-associated ancestry cluster reportedly had fewer N-insertions than the approximately 680-donor mean.

About this clone itself: What it binds is unknown.

13 Jbeta primers and 60 Vbeta primers were used for the PCR. Clones were sequenced by immunoSEQ multiplex PCR, and TCRdb holds only the in-frame ones, with some missing. The sample consists of fewer than 150,000 clones, 73% of them appearing once. The sample taken for sequencing was PBMCs. This TCR was sampled from a human donor in good health.

DNA for the CDR3: TGTGCCAGCACCCACCTCCGGCCGTCCAGGGTGCGGGAAAAACTGTTTTTT. This encodes CASTHLRPSRVREKLFF. The chain recombines TRBV11-2 with TRBJ1-4; a weak D match, TRBD1 (5 bases). Per the germline V gene, CDR1 is SGHAT and CDR2 is FQNNGV. The CDR3 consists of 17 residues. The V end lost 7 bases, the J end lost 8 bases, and 26 bases lay between the germline ends.